The 27 T cell receptor beta chains below all came from one sample that was sequenced in a study of OX40 agonist ivuxolimab in advanced cancers. Assay: immunoSEQ multiplex PCR; the TCRdb copy retains only in-frame clones and omits some. The sample has just over 95,000 clones; around 82% are singletons. The sequences come from CD4+ or CD8+ T cells sorted from blood, collected in a trial of the OX40 agonist ivuxolimab. Source of these receptors: an adult with an advanced solid tumor such as melanoma, head and neck, liver or kidney cancer.

This clone appeared once. J is TRBJ2-7 and V is TRBV4-2, with a possible D match to TRBD1 (6 bases). There are 15 residues in the CDR3. The V end lost 0 bases, the J end lost 4 bases, and 13 bases lay between the germline ends. Germline values: CDR1 LGHNA, CDR2 YNFKEQ. The CDR3 reads CASSQEATGPYEQYF. The CDR3 DNA is TGTGCCAGCAGCCAAGAGGCAACAGGGCCGTACGAGCAGTACTTC.

The genes are TRBV7-3 and TRBJ2-1, with no clear D. Germline CDR1 and CDR2: SGHTA and FQGTGA. The V gene lost 5 bases and the J gene lost 0 bases, with 14 bases spanning the gap. The CDR3 length is 16 residues. CDR3 bases: TGTGCCAGCAGCCCACGGTGGTCTGCCTCCTACAATGAGCAGTTCTTC. This gives the protein CASSPRWSASYNEQFF.

The V call is TRBV2, the J call TRBJ2-1; 7 bases align to TRBD2. V dropped 6 bases and J dropped 4; count of bases not matched to a gene: 3. There are 13 residues in the CDR3. CDR1 SNHLY and CDR2 FYNNEI come from the germline V gene. CDR3: CASRGTTYNEQFF. The DNA of the CDR3 is TGTGCCAGCAGAGGGACTACTTACAATGAGCAGTTCTTC. Full variable domain (outside the CDR3, taken from reference TRBV2 and TRBJ2-1): EPEVTQTPSHQVTQMGQEVILRCVPISNHLYFYWYRQILGQKVEFLVSFYNNEISEKSEIFDDQFSVERPDGSNFTLKIRSTKLEDSAMYFCASRGTTYNEQFFGPGTRLTVL.

The chain employs TRBV5-1 and TRBJ1-5; D gene ambiguous. From germline, CDR1 is SGHRS and CDR2 YFSETQ. With 4 bases removed from V and 4 bases from J, the gap between germline ends came to 9 bases. The CDR3 is 13 residues long. The CDR3 region is CASSPGENQPQHF. DNA for the CDR3: TGCGCCAGCAGCCCGGGAGAGAATCAGCCCCAGCATTTT.

The V gene is TRBV28, the J gene TRBJ2-7, with D tentatively TRBD2 (5 bases). This CDR3 comprises 14 residues. Per germline, CDR1 MDHEN and CDR2 SYDVKM. Deletions cut 2 bases from V and 3 bases from J, with 11 bases between. CDR3: CASSLSRGGYEQYF. In nucleotides, the CDR3 is TGTGCCAGCAGTTTAAGTCGCGGAGGCTACGAGCAGTACTTC.

The J gene is TRBJ2-5, the V gene TRBV2, with 9 bases aligning to TRBD1. After removal of 8 bases from V and 3 bases from J, the junction contained 4 bases not matched to a gene. This CDR3 is built from 13 residues. Germline CDR1 and CDR2: SNHLY and FYNNEI. CDR3 sequence: CASDRGGKETQYF. The CDR3 DNA reads TGTGCCAGCGACAGGGGGGGTAAAGAGACCCAGTACTTC.

The chain links TRBV7-9 to TRBJ2-7, with TRBD1 matching 11 bases. CDR1 is SEHNR and CDR2 is FQNEAQ in the germline V gene (reference sequence). The CDR3 has 14 amino acids. V gave up 5 bases and J gave up 7 bases; unmatched junction bases: 7. CDR3 loop: CASSLGQGAGEQYF. The CDR3 nucleotides read TGTGCCAGCAGCCTTGGACAGGGGGCGGGGGAGCAGTACTTC.

This sequence joins TRBV19 and TRBJ1-1; D gene ambiguous. The CDR3 has 11 residues. In germline, CDR1 is LNHDA, CDR2 SQIVND (reference sequence). Trimming shortened V by 6 bases and J by 2 bases, and 4 bases separated the two germline ends. The CDR3 here is CASRANTEAFF. The CDR3 nucleotides are TGTGCCAGTAGGGCAAACACTGAAGCTTTCTTT.

The chain carries TRBV5-6 and TRBJ2-7; 7 nucleotides agree with TRBD1. The CDR3 consists of 15 residues. The V and J ends lost 2 bases and 5 bases, in that order; junction bases with no gene match: 10. Germline values: CDR1 SGHDT, CDR2 YYEEEE. The DNA for the CDR3 is TGTGCCAGCAGCTTTTTTTCGGTTGACAGGGACGAGCAGTACTTC. Its protein product is CASSFFSVDRDEQYF.

V and J are TRBV28 and TRBJ1-4; D possibly corresponds to TRBD1 (6 bases). Deletions cut 5 bases from V and 7 bases from J, with 23 bases between. Germline V gene sequence: CDR1 MDHEN, CDR2 SYDVKM. There are 17 residues in the CDR3. The DNA for the CDR3 is TGTGCCAGCAGTCCACTCCGGGGGGGCGAGTCTGTTGAAAAACTGTTTTTT. Amino acid sequence: CASSPLRGGESVEKLFF.

This clone came up many times. The gene calls are TRBV7-2 and TRBJ2-7; the D is unclear. Trimming took off 0 bases at V and 0 bases at J, with 9 bases between the two ends. This CDR3 contains 15 residues. CDR1 and CDR2 (germline): SGHTA, FQGNSA. CDR3 nucleotide sequence: TGTGCCAGCAGCTTAGCCGGGTTTTCCTCCTACGAGCAGTACTTC. It encodes CASSLAGFSSYEQYF.

CDR3 nucleotides: TGTGCCAGCAGCCCCCGGGGTAGCACAGATACGCAGTATTTT. It codes for CASSPRGSTDTQYF. The chain joins TRBV11-3 to TRBJ2-3; a possible D gene is TRBD2 (5 bases). V shed 5 bases and J shed 0 bases, with 9 bases lying between them. The CDR3 loop spans 14 amino acids. Germline CDR1 reads SGHNT; CDR2 reads YENEEA. Supplemented by reference TRBV11-3 and TRBJ2-3, the full variable domain reads EAGVVQSPRYKIIEKKQPVAFWCNPISGHNTLYWYLQNLGQGPELLIRYENEEAVDDSQLPKDRFSAERLKGVDSTLKIQPAELGDSAVYLCASSPRGSTDTQYFGPGTRLTVL.

This clone turned up a few times. This chain joins TRBV7-9 and TRBJ2-2; D is unclear. V gave up 7 bases and J gave up 0 bases, with 9 bases separating them. The germline gives CDR1 SEHNR, CDR2 FQNEAQ (reference sequence). The CDR3 is made up of 14 amino acids. In DNA, the CDR3 is TGTGCCAGCACCGCTGGCTCGAACACCGGGGAGCTGTTTTTT. Translation gives CASTAGSNTGELFF. Full variable domain (remainder filled in from reference TRBV7-9 and TRBJ2-2): DTGVSQNPRHKITKRGQNVTFRCDPISEHNRLYWYRQTLGQGPEFLTYFQNEAQLEKSRLLSDRFSAERPKGSFSTLEIQRTEQGDSAMYLCASTAGSNTGELFFGEGSRLTVL.

The chain uses TRBV7-9 and TRBJ2-1, with D tentatively TRBD1 (6 bases). Germline-derived CDR1 and CDR2 are SEHNR and FQNEAQ (reference sequence). Deletions cut 0 bases from V and 4 bases from J, with 16 bases between. CDR3 size: 17 residues. DNA for the CDR3: TGTGCCAGCAGCTTAGCGGGTGTGGACAGAAATTACAATGAGCAGTTCTTC. Translating gives CASSLAGVDRNYNEQFF.

This rearrangement joins TRBV2 to TRBJ2-3, with 8 bases that match TRBD1. Losses at the gene ends were 10 bases for V and 6 bases for J; bases not matched to a gene: 12. Germline V gene sequence: CDR1 SNHLY, CDR2 FYNNEI. The CDR3 has 14 residues. The CDR3, as DNA: TGTGCCATTTTACTTCCACAGGGGGGTGATACGCAGTATTTT. This gives the protein CAILLPQGGDTQYF.

The count of this clone is one. V is TRBV28 and J is TRBJ1-2, with TRBD1 as a possible D gene (5 bases). CDR1 is MDHEN, CDR2 SYDVKM, per germline. The CDR3 length is 15 residues. Trimming took 4 bases from V and 5 from J, leaving 17 bases between them. CDR3 amino acids: CASSSPRQYSYGYTF. The DNA for the CDR3 is TGTGCCAGCAGTTCCCCCCGACAGTATTCTTATGGCTACACCTTC.

The chain joins TRBV5-5 to TRBJ2-5, with D hard to call. The CDR3 totals 13 residues. Trimming took off 0 bases at V and 3 bases at J, with 6 bases between the two ends. Germline V gives CDR1 SGHKS, CDR2 YYEKEE (reference sequence). The CDR3 DNA is TGTGCCAGCAGCTTGGTGGGTGAAGAGACCCAGTACTTC. Amino acid sequence: CASSLVGEETQYF.

The chain is built from TRBV5-4 and TRBJ1-2, with TRBD1 as a possible D gene (6 bases). Deletions cut 7 bases from V and 1 base from J, with 17 bases between. The CDR3 has 15 amino acids. Per germline, CDR1 SGHNT and CDR2 YYREEE (reference sequence). CDR3 loop: CASWPSGALNYGYTF. CDR3 nucleotides: TGTGCCAGCTGGCCCTCGGGGGCGCTTAACTATGGCTACACCTTC.

J is TRBJ2-7 and V is TRBV6-5; no definite D call. The CDR3 loop spans 16 amino acids. Germline V gene sequence: CDR1 MNHEY, CDR2 SVGAGI. Trimming cost V 0 bases and J 5 bases, with 17 bases left between them. CDR3 amino acids: CASSYSLTDFPNEQYF. In DNA form, the CDR3 reads TGTGCCAGCAGTTACTCTTTGACGGATTTTCCTAACGAGCAGTACTTC.

V usage is TRBV7-3 and J usage is TRBJ2-1; 11 nucleotides agree with TRBD2. The CDR3 runs to 15 residues. Germline trimming cut 9 bases from V and 5 bases from J; bases unmatched to any gene: 9. Germline assignment: CDR1 SGHTA and CDR2 FQGTGA. CDR3 loop: CASHTGTSGDNEQFF. The DNA for the CDR3 is TGTGCCAGTCATACCGGGACTAGCGGTGACAATGAGCAGTTCTTC.

This clone was detected only a few times. The rearrangement links TRBV28 to TRBJ2-6; TRBD2 matches 13 bases. The length of the CDR3 is 18 residues. The V segment lost 6 bases and the J segment 1 base; nucleotides outside the gene matches: 6. Germline V CDR1 and CDR2: MDHEN, SYDVKM. CDR3 DNA sequence: TGTGCCAGCAGCCAAGGGACTAGCGGGGAATCTGGGGCCAACGTCCTGACTTTC. Encoded protein: CASSQGTSGESGANVLTF.

The V and J genes are TRBV5-4 and TRBJ2-7; D unclear. The ends were cut back, 0 bases at V and 2 bases at J, with 9 bases in the middle. This CDR3 has 14 residues. CDR1 is SGHNT and CDR2 is YYREEE in the germline V gene (reference sequence). DNA for the CDR3: TGTGCCAGCAGCTTGGGCCACCCCCCCTACGAGCAGTACTTC. Translated: CASSLGHPPYEQYF.

The chain carries TRBV28 and TRBJ1-6; the D gene is possibly TRBD1 (6 bases). Germline V gene lookup returns CDR1 MDHEN and CDR2 SYDVKM. The CDR3 consists of 13 residues. Trimming removed 6 bases from V and 8 bases from J, with 11 bases in between. In DNA form, the CDR3 reads TGTGCCAGCAGACAGGGATCGTATTCACCCCTCCACTTT. Its protein product is CASRQGSYSPLHF.

V gene TRBV13 combines with J gene TRBJ2-7; tentatively, D is TRBD2 (6 bases). Germline V gene sequence: CDR1 PRHDT, CDR2 FYEKMQ (reference sequence). CDR3 length: 15 residues. Between the trimmed V and J ends, which lost 5 bases and 3 bases, there was a span of 17 bases. The CDR3 DNA reads as TGTGCCAGCAGCCTCGCTGTGCTGGGACTCTACGAGCAGTACTTC. Translating gives CASSLAVLGLYEQYF.

As to this clone: Sequence at one end of the junction differs from germline and may be a read error. V and J are TRBV7-9 and TRBJ2-1; the D is unclear. Germline CDR1 SEHNR, CDR2 FQNEAQ (reference sequence). The CDR3 runs to 11 residues. The CDR3: CASSLLSEAVF. DNA for the CDR3: TGTGCCAGCAGCTTATTGAGTGAGGCGGTCTTC.

The V call is TRBV15, the J call TRBJ2-3, with D unresolved. The V end was cut by 7 bases, the J end by 2 bases, with 19 bases between. Per the germline V gene, CDR1 is LNHNV and CDR2 is YYDKDF (reference sequence). The CDR3 runs 16 residues. CDR3 amino acids: CATKVGLGLTTDTQYF. The CDR3 DNA sequence: TGTGCCACCAAAGTTGGCCTGGGCCTGACCACAGATACGCAGTATTTT.

This clone was found a few times. The chain uses TRBV6-5 and TRBJ2-7; unclear D gene. Germline values: CDR1 MNHEY, CDR2 SVGAGI. This CDR3 has 15 amino acids. V gave up 0 bases and J gave up 5 bases, with 14 bases separating them. CDR3 DNA: TGTGCCAGCAGTTACTCGATGGTGTCGTGGGACGAGCAGTACTTC. Translation: CASSYSMVSWDEQYF.